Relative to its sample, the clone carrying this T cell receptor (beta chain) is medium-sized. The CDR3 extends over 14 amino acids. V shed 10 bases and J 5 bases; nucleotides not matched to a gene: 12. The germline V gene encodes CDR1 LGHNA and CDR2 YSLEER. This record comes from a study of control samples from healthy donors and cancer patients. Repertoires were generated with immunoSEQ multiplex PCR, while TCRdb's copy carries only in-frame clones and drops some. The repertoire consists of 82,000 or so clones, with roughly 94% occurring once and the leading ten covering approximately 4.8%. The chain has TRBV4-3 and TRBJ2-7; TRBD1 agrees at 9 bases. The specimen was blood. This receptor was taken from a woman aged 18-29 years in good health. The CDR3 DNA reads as TGCGCCACAAGTCCGGGACAGGGTACCGACGAGCAGTACTTC. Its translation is CATSPGQGTDEQYF.